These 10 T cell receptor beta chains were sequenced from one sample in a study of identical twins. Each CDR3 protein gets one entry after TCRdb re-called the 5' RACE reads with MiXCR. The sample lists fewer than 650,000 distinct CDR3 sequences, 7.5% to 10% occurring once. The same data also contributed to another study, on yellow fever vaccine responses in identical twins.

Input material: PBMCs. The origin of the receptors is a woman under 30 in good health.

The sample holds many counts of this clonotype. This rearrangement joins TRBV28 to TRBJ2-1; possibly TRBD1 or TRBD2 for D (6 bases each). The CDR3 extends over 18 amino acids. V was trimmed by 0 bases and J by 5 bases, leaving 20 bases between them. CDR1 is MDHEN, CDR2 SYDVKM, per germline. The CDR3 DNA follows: TGTGCCAGCAGTTTATGGCCCAGGGGCGGGGAGCGAAACAATGAGCAGTTCTTC. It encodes CASSLWPRGGERNNEQFF.

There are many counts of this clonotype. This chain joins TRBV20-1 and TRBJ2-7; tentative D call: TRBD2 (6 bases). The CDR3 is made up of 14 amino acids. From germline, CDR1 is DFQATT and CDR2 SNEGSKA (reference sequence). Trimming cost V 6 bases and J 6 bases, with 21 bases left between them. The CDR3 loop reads CSARNLAGTLEQYF. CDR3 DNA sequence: TGCAGTGCGCGGAACCTCGCCGGGACTCTCGAGCAGTACTTC.

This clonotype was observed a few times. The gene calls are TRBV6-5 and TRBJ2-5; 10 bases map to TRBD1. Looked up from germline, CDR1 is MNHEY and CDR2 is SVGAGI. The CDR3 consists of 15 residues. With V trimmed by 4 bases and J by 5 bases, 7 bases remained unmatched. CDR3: CASSLRKGQGETQYF. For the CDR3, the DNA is TGTGCCAGCAGTTTGCGAAAGGGACAGGGGGAGACCCAGTACTTC.

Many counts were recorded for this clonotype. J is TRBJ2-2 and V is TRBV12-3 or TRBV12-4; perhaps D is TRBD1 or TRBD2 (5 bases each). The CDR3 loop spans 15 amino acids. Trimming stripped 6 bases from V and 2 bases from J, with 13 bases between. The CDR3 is CASSSGTPNTGELFF. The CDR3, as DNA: TGTGCCAGCAGCTCCGGGACCCCAAACACCGGGGAGCTGTTTTTT.

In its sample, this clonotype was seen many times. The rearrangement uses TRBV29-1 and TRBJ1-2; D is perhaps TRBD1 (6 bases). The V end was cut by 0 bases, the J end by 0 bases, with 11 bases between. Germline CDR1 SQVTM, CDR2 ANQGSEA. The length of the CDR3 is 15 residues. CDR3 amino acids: CSVEERQGTNYGYTF. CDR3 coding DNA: TGCAGCGTTGAAGAGCGCCAGGGGACTAACTATGGCTACACCTTC.

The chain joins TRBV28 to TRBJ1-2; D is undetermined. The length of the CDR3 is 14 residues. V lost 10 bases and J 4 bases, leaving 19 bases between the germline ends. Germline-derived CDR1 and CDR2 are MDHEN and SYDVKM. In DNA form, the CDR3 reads TGTGCCACCCGACTATCCCATAAGATCTATGGCTACACCTTC. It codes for CATRLSHKIYGYTF.

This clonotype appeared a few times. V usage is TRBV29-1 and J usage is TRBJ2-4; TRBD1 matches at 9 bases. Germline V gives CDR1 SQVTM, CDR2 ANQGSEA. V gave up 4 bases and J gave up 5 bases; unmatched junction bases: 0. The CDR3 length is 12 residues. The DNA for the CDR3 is TGCAGCGTTGGGACAGGGGAAAACATTCAGTACTTC. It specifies CSVGTGENIQYF.

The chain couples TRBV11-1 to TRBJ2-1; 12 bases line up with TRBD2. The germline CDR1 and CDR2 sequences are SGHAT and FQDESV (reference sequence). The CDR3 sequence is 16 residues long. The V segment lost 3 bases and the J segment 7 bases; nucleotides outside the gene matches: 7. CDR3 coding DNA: TGTGCCAGCAGCTTCCAGGGACTAGCGGGCGTTAATGAGCAGTTCTTC. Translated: CASSFQGLAGVNEQFF.

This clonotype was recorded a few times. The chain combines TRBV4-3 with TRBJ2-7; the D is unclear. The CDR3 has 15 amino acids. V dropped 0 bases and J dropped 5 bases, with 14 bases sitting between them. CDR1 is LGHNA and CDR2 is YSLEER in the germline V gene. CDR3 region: CASSQEPLKGDEQYF. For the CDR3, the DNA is TGCGCCAGCAGCCAAGAGCCGCTTAAGGGTGACGAGCAGTACTTC.

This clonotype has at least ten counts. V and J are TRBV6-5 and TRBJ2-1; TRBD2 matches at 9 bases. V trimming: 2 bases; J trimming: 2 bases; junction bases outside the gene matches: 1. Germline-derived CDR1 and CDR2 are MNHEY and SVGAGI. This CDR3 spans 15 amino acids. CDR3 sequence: CASSYERGAYNEQFF. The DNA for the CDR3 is TGTGCCAGCAGTTACGAGCGGGGGGCCTACAATGAGCAGTTCTTC.